This T cell receptor (beta chain) came from a study of T cells in Graves' hyperthyroidism and ophthalmopathy. Overall study findings and caveats: In blood, most of the thyroid clonotypes expanded above 0.001 were also present.

The source material, RNA transcripts, was used to amplify TCR beta CDR3 regions. HTBI primers were the set used in a first-round RT-PCR of the TCR CDR3. TCRdb processed the multiplex PCR reads anew with MiXCR; each CDR3 protein has one entry. The sample lists about 600,000 distinct CDR3 sequences, roughly 14% occurring once. From germline, CDR1 is SQVTM and CDR2 ANQGSEA. The V end lost 5 bases, the J end lost 5 bases, and 10 bases lay between the germline ends. The CDR3 loop spans 12 amino acids. This clonotype was counted between two and nine times. The antigen remains undetermined. V gene TRBV29-1 combines with J gene TRBJ2-1; D is uncertain. The material sequenced was blood. The sequence derives from a woman in her fifties or sixties with Graves' ophthalmopathy. Here the CDR3 reads CSVQVGHNEQFF. CDR3 nucleotides: TGCAGCGTTCAGGTGGGCCACAATGAGCAGTTCTTC.